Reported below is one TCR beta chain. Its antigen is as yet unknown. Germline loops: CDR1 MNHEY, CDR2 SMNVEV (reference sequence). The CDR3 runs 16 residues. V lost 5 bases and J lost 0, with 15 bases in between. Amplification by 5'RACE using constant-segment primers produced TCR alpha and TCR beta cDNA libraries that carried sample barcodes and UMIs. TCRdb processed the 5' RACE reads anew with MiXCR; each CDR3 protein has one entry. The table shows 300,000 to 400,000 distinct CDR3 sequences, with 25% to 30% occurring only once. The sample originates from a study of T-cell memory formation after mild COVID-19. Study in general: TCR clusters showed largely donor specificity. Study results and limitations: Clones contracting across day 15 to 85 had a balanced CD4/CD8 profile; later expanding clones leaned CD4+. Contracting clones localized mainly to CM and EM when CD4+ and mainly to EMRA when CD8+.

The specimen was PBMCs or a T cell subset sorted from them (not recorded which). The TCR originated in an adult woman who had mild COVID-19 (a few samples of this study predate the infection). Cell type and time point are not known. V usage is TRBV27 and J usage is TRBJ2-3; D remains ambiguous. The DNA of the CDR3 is TGTGCCAGCAGTCCCCAATCCCAGATTAGCACAGATACGCAGTATTTT. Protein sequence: CASSPQSQISTDTQYF.